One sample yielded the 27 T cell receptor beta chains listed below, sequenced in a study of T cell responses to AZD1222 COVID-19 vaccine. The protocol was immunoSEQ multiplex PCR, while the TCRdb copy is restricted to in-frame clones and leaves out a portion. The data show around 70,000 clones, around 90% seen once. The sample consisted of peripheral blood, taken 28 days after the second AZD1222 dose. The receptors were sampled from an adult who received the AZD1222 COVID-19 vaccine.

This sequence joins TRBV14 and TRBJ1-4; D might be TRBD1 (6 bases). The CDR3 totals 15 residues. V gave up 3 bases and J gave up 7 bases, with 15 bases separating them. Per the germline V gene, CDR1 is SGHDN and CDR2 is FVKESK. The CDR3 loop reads CASSHPQGRGEKLFF. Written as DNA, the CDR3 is TGTGCCAGCAGCCATCCGCAGGGGCGGGGTGAAAAACTGTTTTTT.

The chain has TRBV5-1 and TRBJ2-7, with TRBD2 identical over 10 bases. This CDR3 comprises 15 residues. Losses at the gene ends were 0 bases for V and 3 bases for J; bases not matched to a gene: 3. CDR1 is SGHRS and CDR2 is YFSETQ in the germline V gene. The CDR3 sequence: CASSLGVAGGYEQYF. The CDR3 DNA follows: TGCGCCAGCAGCTTGGGAGTAGCGGGAGGCTACGAGCAGTACTTC.

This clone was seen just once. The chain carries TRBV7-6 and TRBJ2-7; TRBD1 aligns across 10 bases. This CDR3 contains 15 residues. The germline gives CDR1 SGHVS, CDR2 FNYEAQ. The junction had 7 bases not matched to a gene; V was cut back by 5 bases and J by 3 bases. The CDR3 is CASSPTGGLVYEQYF. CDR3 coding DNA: TGTGCCAGCAGCCCGACAGGGGGCTTGGTCTACGAGCAGTACTTC.

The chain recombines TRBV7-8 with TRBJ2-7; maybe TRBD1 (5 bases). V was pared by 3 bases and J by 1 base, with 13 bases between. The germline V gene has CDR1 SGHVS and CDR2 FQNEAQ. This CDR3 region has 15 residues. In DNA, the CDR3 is TGTGCCAGCAGCTTGGGCAGGGAAAGTTCCTACGAGCAGTACTTC. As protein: CASSLGRESSYEQYF. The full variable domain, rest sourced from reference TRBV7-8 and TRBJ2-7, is GAGVSQSPRYKVAKRGQDVALRCDPISGHVSLFWYQQALGQGPEFLTYFQNEAQLDKSGLPSDRFFAERPEGSVSTLKIQRTQQEDSAVYLCASSLGRESSYEQYFGPGTRLTVT.

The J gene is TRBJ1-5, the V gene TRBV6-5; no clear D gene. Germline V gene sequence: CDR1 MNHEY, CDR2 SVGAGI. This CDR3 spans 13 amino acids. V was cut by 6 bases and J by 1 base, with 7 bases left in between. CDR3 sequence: CASRPGSNQPQHF. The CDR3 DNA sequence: TGTGCCAGCAGACCCGGAAGCAATCAGCCCCAGCATTTT.

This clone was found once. DNA for the CDR3: TGCGCCAGCAGCTTGGATAGGCCCTACGAGCAGTACTTC. This gives the protein CASSLDRPYEQYF. V gene TRBV5-1 combines with J gene TRBJ2-7; no clear D gene. Germline assignment: CDR1 SGHRS and CDR2 YFSETQ. The CDR3 totals 13 residues. The V and J ends lost 0 bases and 2 bases respectively, with 6 bases between them.

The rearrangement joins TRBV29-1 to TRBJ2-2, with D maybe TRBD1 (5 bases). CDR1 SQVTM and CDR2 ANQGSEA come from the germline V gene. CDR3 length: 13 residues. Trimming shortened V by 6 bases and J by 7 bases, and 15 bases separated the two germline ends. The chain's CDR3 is CSVPAQGIGELFF. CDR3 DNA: TGCAGCGTCCCCGCCCAGGGTATCGGGGAGCTGTTTTTT.

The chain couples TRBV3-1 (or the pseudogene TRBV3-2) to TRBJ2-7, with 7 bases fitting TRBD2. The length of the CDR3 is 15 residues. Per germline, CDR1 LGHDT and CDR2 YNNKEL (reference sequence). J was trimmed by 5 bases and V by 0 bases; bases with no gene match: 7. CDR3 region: CASSQEAGDVDEQYF. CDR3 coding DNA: TGTGCCAGCAGCCAAGAGGCGGGAGATGTAGACGAGCAGTACTTC.

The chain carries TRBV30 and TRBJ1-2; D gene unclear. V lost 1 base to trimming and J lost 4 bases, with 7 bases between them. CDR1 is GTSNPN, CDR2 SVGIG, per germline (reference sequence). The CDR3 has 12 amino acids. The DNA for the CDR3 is TGTGCCTGGAGTGGGGGTCCCTATGGCTACACCTTC. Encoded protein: CAWSGGPYGYTF.

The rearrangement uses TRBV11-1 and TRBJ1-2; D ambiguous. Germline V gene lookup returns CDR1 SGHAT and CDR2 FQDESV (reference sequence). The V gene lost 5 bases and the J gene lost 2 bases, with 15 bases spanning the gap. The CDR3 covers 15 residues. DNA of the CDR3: TGTGCCAGCAGCCCCACGGCCGGATTAAACTATGGCTACACCTTC. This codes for CASSPTAGLNYGYTF.

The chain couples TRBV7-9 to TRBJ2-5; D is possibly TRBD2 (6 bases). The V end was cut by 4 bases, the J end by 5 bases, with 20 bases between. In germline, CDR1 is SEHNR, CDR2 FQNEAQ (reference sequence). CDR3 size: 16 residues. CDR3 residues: CASSSRQFRGAETQYF. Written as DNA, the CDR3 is TGTGCCAGCAGCTCCAGACAGTTTCGCGGGGCGGAGACCCAGTACTTC.

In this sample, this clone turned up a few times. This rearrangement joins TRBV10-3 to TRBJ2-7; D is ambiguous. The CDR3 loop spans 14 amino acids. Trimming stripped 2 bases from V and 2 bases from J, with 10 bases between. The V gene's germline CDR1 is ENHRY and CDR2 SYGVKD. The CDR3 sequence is CAISEAAFPYEQYF. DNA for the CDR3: TGTGCCATCAGTGAGGCAGCGTTTCCCTACGAGCAGTACTTC.

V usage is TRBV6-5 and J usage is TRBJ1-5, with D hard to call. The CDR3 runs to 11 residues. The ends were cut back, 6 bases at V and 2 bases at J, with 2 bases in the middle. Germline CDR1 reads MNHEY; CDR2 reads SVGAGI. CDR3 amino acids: CASRGNQPQHF. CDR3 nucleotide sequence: TGTGCCAGCAGGGGCAATCAGCCCCAGCATTTT.

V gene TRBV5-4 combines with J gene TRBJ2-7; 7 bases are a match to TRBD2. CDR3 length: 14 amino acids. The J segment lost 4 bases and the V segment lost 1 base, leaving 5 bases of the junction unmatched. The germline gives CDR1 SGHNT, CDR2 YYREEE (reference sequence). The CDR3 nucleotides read TGTGCCAGCAGCTTGTCTAGCGGAGGGTACGAGCAGTACTTC. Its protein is CASSLSSGGYEQYF. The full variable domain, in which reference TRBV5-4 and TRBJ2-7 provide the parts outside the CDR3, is ETGVTQSPTHLIKTRGQQVTLRCSSQSGHNTVSWYQQALGQGPQFIFQYYREEENGRGNFPPRFSGLQFPNYSSELNVNALELDDSALYLCASSLSSGGYEQYFGPGTRLTVT.

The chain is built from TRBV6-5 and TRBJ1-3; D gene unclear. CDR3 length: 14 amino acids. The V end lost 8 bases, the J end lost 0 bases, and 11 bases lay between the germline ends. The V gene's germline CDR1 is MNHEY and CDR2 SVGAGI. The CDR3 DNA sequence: TGTGCCAGCCTACTGGTGGGCTCTGGAAACACCATATATTTT. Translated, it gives CASLLVGSGNTIYF.

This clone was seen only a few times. The CDR3 region is CATSSSGTGDSPLHF. The CDR3 DNA is TGTGCCACCAGCAGTTCCGGGACAGGGGATTCACCCCTCCACTTT. The chain employs TRBV15 and TRBJ1-6; the match to TRBD1 covers 10 bases. This CDR3 has 15 residues. The J segment lost 8 bases and the V segment lost 3 bases, leaving 4 bases of the junction unmatched. Looked up from germline, CDR1 is LNHNV and CDR2 is YYDKDF (reference sequence).

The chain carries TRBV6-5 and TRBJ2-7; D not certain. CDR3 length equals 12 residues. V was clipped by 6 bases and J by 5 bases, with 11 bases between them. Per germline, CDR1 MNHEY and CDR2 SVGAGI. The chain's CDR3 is CASSPGIHEQYF. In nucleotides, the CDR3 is TGTGCCAGCAGCCCGGGTATCCACGAGCAGTACTTC.

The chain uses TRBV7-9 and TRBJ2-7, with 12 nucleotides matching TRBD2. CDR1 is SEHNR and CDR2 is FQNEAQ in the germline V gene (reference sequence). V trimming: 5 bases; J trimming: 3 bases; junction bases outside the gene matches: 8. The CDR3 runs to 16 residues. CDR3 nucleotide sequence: TGTGCCAGCAGCCCTGGACTAGCGGGAAGAATCTACGAGCAGTACTTC. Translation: CASSPGLAGRIYEQYF. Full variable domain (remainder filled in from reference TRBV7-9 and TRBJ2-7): DTGVSQNPRHKITKRGQNVTFRCDPISEHNRLYWYRQTLGQGPEFLTYFQNEAQLEKSRLLSDRFSAERPKGSFSTLEIQRTEQGDSAMYLCASSPGLAGRIYEQYFGPGTRLTVT.

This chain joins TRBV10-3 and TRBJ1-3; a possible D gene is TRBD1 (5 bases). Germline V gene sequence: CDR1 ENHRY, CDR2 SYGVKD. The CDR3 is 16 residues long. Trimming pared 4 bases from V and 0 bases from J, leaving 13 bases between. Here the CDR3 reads CAISAGTANSGNTIYF. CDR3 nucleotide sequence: TGTGCCATCAGTGCGGGGACGGCCAACTCTGGAAACACCATATATTTT.

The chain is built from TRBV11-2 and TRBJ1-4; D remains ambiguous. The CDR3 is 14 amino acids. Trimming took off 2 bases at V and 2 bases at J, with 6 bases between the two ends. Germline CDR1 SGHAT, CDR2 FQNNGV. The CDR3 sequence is CASSLSRTNEKLFF. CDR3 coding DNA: TGTGCCAGCAGCTTAAGCAGGACTAATGAAAAACTGTTTTTT.

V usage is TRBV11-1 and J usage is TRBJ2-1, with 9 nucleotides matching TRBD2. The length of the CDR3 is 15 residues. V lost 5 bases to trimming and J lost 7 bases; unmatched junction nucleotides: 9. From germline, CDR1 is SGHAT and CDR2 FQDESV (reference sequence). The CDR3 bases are TGTGCCAGCAGCCCCCAAGGGCTAGCGGGGAATGAGCAGTTCTTC. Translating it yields CASSPQGLAGNEQFF.

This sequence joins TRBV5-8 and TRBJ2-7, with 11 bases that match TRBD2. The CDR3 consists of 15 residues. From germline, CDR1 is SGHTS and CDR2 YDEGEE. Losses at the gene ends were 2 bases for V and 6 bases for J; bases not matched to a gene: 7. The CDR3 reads CASSFDHGTSGEQYF. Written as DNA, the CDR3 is TGTGCCAGCAGCTTCGACCACGGGACTAGCGGCGAGCAGTACTTC.

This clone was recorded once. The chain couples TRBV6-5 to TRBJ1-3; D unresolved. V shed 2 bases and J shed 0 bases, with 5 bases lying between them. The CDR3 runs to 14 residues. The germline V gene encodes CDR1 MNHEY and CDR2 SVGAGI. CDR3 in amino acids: CASSYSGSGNTIYF. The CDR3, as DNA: TGTGCCAGCAGTTACAGTGGCTCTGGAAACACCATATATTTT.

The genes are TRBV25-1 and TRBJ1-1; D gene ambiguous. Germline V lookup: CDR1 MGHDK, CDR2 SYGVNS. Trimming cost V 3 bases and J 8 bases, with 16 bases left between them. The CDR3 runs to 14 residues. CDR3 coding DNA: TGTGCCAGCAGTGACCAAACCGACAACTCCGAAGCTTTCTTT. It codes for CASSDQTDNSEAFF. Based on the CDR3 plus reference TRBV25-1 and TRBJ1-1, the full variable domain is EADIYQTPRYLVIGTGKKITLECSQTMGHDKMYWYQQDPGMELHLIHYSYGVNSTEKGDLSSESTVSRIRTEHFPLTLESARPSHTSQYLCASSDQTDNSEAFFGQGTRLTVV.

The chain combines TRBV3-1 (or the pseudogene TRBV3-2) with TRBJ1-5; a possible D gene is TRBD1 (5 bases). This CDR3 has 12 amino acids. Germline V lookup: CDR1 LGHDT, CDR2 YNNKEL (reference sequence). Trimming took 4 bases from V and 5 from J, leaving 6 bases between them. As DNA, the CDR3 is TGTGCCAGCAGCCCGGGGGATCAGCCCCAGCATTTT. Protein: CASSPGDQPQHF.

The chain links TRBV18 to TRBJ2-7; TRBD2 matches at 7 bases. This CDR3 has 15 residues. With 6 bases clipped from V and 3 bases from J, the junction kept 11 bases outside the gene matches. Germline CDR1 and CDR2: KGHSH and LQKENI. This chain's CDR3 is CASSLRSSGLYEQYF. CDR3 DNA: TGTGCCAGCTCCCTGAGAAGTAGCGGGCTCTACGAGCAGTACTTC.

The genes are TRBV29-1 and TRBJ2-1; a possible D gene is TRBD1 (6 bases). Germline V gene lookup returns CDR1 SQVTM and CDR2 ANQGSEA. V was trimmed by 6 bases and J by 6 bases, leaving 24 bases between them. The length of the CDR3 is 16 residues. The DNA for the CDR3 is TGCAGCGTAGCCGGGACATTAGCCTTCAGCGGCAATGAGCAGTTCTTC. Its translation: CSVAGTLAFSGNEQFF.